Following are 2 T cell receptor beta chains from one sample sequenced in a study of T cells in Graves' hyperthyroidism and ophthalmopathy. What was amplified from RNA transcripts were TCR beta CDR3 regions. A set of HTBI primers served as the primers for a first-round RT-PCR of the TCR CDR3. In TCRdb, the multiplex PCR reads were re-called with MiXCR into one record per CDR3 protein. Of about half a million distinct CDR3 sequences listed, about 16% were seen once; the top ten hold about 29%. The sample was blood. These receptors came from a woman in her twenties or thirties with Graves' ophthalmopathy.

The chain links TRBV10-3 to TRBJ2-1; 11 bases map to TRBD2. V lost 11 bases to trimming and J lost 5 bases; unmatched junction nucleotides: 8. This CDR3 contains 14 residues. Germline V CDR1 and CDR2: ENHRY, SYGVKD. The CDR3 DNA is TGTGCCTCGGGGACTAGCGGTAGACACAATGAGCAGTTCTTC. Its translation is CASGTSGRHNEQFF.

This clonotype was counted many times. The chain employs TRBV3-1 and TRBJ2-7, with D uncertain. V shed 1 base and J shed 6 bases, with 7 bases lying between them. Germline V CDR1 and CDR2: LGHDT, YNNKEL (reference sequence). This CDR3 is 12 amino acids long. Written as DNA, the CDR3 is TGTGCCAGCAGCCAAGGGTGGGCCGAGCAGTACTTC. Protein: CASSQGWAEQYF.